Included here is one T cell receptor beta chain sequence, with context. Its antigen is unidentified. Measured with immunoSEQ multiplex PCR; TCRdb has only the in-frame clones, and not every one. This table holds roughly 2,000 clones, roughly 90% found once. These data are taken from a study of chemoradiotherapy in HPV16-positive cancers. In the study overall: Functional T-cell assays on a couple of HPV16-positive patients' cells defined candidate HPV-specific clones and common TCR motifs.

Study-level points and caveats: Non-HPV-specific T cells did not expand in tumors during treatment, whereas candidate HPV-specific clones and E7-related motifs did. For HPV16-positive patients, expanding HPV-responsive T cells associated with longer recurrence-free survival. HPV-specific T cells were functionally defined from only a couple of HPV16-positive patients.

This CDR3 is 15 amino acids long. Germline loops: CDR1 SGHKS, CDR2 YYEKEE (reference sequence). Between the trimmed V and J ends, which lost 4 bases and 1 base, there was a span of 14 bases. The source of this sequence is a human donor with HPV-associated anogenital cancer. The chain combines TRBV5-5 with TRBJ1-2, with TRBD1 as a possible D gene (6 bases). The sequencing used tumor tissue, collected from a patient who underwent chemoradiotherapy. CDR3 sequence: CASSLVQGLNYGYTF. CDR3 nucleotide sequence: TGTGCCAGCAGCCTGGTTCAGGGGCTTAACTATGGCTACACCTTC.